This T cell receptor beta chain was sequenced during a study of blood T cell repertoires in COVID-19. Turning to the study itself: The analysed material was cDNA or gDNA that came from T cells, B-cell-depleted T cells, or PBMCs.

This clone was counted between two and nine times. CDR1 and CDR2 (germline): SGHNT, YYREEE (reference sequence). V was pared by 0 bases and J by 4 bases, with 16 bases between. CDR3 size: 16 residues. In the authors' methods: Reference gene primer amplification gave nucleated cell count estimates. Sequencing was performed with immunoSEQ multiplex PCR; in TCRdb, only in-frame clones are kept and a portion is missing. The V and J calls and clone size come from that table; D and trimming were worked out from the DNA. The sample lists more than 85,000 clones, 80% to 85% occurring once. The receptor's source is a man older than 75 with acute or convalescent COVID-19. Sequences were obtained from peripheral blood. This chain uses TRBV5-4 with TRBJ1-1; D might be TRBD1 (6 bases). The CDR3 reads CASSLETGAGSTEAFF. The CDR3, as DNA: TGTGCCAGCAGCTTGGAGACAGGCGCAGGGAGCACTGAAGCTTTCTTT.